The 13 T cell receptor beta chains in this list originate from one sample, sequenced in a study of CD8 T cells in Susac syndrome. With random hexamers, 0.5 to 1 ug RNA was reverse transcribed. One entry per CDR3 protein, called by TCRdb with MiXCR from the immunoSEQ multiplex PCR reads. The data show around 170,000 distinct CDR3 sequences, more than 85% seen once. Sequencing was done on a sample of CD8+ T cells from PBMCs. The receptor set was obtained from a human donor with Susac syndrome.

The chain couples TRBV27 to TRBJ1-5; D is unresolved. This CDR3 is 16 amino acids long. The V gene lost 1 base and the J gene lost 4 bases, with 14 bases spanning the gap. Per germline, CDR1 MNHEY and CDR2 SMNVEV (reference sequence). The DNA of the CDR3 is TGTGCCAGCAGTTTATATGGTTTCGCGGTAAATCAGCCCCAGCATTTT. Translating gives CASSLYGFAVNQPQHF.

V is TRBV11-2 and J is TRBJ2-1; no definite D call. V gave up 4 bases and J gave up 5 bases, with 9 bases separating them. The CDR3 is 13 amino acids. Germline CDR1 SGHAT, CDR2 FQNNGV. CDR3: CASSSAGHNEQFF. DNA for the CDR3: TGTGCCAGCAGCTCTGCAGGACACAATGAGCAGTTCTTC. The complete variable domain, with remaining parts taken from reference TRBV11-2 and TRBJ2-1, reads EAGVAQSPRYKIIEKRQSVAFWCNPISGHATLYWYQQILGQGPKLLIQFQNNGVVDDSQLPKDRFSAERLKGVDSTLKIQPAKLEDSAVYLCASSSAGHNEQFFGPGTRLTVL.

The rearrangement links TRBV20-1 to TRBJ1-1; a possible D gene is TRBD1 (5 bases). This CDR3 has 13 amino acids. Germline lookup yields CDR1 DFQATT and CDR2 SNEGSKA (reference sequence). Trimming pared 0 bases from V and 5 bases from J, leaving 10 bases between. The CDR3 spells CSARDKGRTEAFF. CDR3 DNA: TGCAGTGCTAGAGATAAGGGGAGAACTGAAGCTTTCTTT.

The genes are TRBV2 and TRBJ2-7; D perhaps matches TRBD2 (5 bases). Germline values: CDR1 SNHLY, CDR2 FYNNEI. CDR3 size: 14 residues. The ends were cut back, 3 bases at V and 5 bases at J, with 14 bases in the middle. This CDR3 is CASSERVSMDEQYF. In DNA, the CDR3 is TGTGCCAGCAGTGAGAGGGTTTCTATGGACGAGCAGTACTTC.

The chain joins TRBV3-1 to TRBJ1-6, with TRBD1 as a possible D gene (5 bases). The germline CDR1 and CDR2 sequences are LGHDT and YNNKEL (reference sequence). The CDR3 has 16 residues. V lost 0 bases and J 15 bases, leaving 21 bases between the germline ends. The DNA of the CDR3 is TGTGCCAGCAGCCAAGAAATTATGGTGAAGGGGAAATACCTCCACTTT. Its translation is CASSQEIMVKGKYLHF.

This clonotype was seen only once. CDR3 coding DNA: TGTGCCAGCAGCTTAGCGCAAGCCCCGAGTGAGCAGTTCTTC. Its protein is CASSLAQAPSEQFF. The genes are TRBV7-8 and TRBJ2-1, with no clear D. Per the germline V gene, CDR1 is SGHVS and CDR2 is FQNEAQ. V was shortened by 0 bases and J by 9 bases, with 12 bases between the two germline ends. There are 14 residues in the CDR3.

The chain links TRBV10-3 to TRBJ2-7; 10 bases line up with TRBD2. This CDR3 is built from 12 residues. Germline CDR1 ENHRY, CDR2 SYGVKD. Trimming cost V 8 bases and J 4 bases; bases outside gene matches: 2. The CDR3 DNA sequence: TGTGCCATCGCTAGCGGGAGTTACGAGCAGTACTTC. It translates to CAIASGSYEQYF.

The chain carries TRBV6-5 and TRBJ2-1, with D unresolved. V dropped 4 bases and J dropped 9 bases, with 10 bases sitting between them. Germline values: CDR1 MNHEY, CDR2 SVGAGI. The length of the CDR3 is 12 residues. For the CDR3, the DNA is TGTGCCAGCAGTTTTAGTCCTGGTGAGCAGTTCTTC. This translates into CASSFSPGEQFF.

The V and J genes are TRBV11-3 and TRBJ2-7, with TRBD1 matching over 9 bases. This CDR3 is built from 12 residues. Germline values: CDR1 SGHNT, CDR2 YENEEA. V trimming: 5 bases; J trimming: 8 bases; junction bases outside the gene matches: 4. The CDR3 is CASSRTGDKQYF. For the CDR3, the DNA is TGTGCCAGCAGCAGGACAGGGGACAAGCAGTACTTC. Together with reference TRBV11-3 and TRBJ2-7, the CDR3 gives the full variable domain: EAGVVQSPRYKIIEKKQPVAFWCNPISGHNTLYWYLQNLGQGPELLIRYENEEAVDDSQLPKDRFSAERLKGVDSTLKIQPAELGDSAVYLCASSRTGDKQYFGPGTRLTVT.

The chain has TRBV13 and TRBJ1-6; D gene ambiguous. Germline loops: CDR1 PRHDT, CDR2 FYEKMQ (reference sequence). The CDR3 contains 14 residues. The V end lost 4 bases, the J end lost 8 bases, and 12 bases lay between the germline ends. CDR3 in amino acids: CASSSSGADSPLHF. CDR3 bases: TGTGCCAGCAGCTCCTCGGGTGCGGATTCACCCCTCCACTTT.

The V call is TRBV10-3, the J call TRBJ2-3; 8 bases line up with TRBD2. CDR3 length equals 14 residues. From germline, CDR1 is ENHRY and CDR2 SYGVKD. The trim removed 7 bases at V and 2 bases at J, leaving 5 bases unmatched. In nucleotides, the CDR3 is TGTGCCATCAATCGGGGGGGCCCCACAGATACGCAGTATTTT. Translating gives CAINRGGPTDTQYF.

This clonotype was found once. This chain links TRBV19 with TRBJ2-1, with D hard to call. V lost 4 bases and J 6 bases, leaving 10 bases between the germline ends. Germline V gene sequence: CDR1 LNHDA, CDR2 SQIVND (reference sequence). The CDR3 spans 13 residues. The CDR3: CASSSFKGNEQFF. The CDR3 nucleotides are TGTGCCAGTAGTAGTTTTAAGGGCAATGAGCAGTTCTTC.

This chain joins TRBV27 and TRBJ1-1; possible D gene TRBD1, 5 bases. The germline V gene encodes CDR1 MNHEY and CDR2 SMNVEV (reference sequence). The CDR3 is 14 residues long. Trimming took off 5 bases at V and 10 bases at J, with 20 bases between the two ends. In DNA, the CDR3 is TGTGCCAGCAGTACTGGGTTGACCCTTGGGGGAGCTTTCTTT. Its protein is CASSTGLTLGGAFF.